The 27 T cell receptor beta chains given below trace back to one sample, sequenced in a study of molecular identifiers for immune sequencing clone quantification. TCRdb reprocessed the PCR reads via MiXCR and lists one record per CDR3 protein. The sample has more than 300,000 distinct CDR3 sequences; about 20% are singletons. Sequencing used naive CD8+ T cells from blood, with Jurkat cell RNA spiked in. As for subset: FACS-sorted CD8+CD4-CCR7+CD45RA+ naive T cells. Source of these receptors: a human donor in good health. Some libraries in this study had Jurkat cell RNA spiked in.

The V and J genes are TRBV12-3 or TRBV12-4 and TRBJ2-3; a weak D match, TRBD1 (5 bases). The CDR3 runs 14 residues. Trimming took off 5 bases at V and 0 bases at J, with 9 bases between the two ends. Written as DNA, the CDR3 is TGTGCCAGCAGTATCCGACAGAGCACAGATACGCAGTATTTT. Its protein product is CASSIRQSTDTQYF.

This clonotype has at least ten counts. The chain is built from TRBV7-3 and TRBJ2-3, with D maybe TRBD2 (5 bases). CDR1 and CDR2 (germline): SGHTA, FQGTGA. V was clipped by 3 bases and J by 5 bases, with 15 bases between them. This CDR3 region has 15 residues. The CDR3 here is CASSLGAEAGDTQYF. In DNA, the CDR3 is TGTGCCAGCAGCTTGGGCGCGGAGGCTGGAGATACGCAGTATTTT.

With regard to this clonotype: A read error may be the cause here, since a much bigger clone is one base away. The CDR3 DNA reads TGCGCCAGCGGCAAGGGACAGGGGGAGGGCACTGAAGCTTTCTTT. Amino acids: CASGKGQGEGTEAFF. The chain joins TRBV5-1 to TRBJ1-1; TRBD1 agrees at 11 bases. V was pared by 7 bases and J by 4 bases, with 9 bases of the junction left unmatched. From germline, CDR1 is SGHRS and CDR2 YFSETQ. This CDR3 spans 15 amino acids.

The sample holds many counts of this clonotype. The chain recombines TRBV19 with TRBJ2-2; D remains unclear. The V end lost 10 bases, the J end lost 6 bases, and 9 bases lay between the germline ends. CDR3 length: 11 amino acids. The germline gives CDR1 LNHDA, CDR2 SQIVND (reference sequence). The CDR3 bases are TGTGCCACCACCGAGGCCGGGGAGCTGTTTTTT. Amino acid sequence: CATTEAGELFF.

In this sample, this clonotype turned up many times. This CDR3 reads CASRPDQYSGANVLTF. CDR3 sequence (DNA): TGTGCCAGCAGGCCAGACCAGTACTCTGGGGCCAACGTCCTGACTTTC. The chain uses TRBV27 and TRBJ2-6; D remains ambiguous. This CDR3 has 16 residues. Germline CDR1 MNHEY, CDR2 SMNVEV (reference sequence). V was pared by 6 bases and J by 0 bases, with 12 bases between.

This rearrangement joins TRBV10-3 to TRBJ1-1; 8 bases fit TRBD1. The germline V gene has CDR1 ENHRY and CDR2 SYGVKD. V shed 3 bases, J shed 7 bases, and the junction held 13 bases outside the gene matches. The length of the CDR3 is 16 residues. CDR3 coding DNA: TGTGCCATCAGTGATTTTGAACAGGGGGTTGGTGGTGAAGCTTTCTTT. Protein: CAISDFEQGVGGEAFF.

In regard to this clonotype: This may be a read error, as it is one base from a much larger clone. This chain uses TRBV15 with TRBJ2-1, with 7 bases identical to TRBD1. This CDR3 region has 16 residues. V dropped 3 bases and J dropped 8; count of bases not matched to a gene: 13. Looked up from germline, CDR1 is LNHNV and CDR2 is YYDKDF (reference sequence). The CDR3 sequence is CATSSERTGQNDEQFF. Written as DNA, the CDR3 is TGTGCCACCAGCAGTGAGCGCACGGGACAGAACGATGAGCAGTTCTTC. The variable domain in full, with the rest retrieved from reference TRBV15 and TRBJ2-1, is DAMVIQNPRYQVTQFGKPVTLSCSQTLNHNVMYWYQQKSSQAPKLLFHYYDKDFNNEADTPDNFQSRRPNTSFCFLDIRSPGLGDTAMYLCATSSERTGQNDEQFFGPGTRLTVL.

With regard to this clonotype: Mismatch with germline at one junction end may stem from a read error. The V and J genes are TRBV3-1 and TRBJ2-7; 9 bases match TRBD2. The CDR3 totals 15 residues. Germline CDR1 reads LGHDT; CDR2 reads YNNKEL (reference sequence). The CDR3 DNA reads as TGTGCCGGCAGCCCTAGCGGGATCACCTCCTACGAGCAGTACTTC. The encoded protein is CAGSPSGITSYEQYF.

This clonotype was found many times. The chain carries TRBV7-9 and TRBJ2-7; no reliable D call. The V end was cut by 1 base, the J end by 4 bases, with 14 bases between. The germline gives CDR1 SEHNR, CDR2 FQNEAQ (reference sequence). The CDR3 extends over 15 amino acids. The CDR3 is CASSLGVGSNYEQYF. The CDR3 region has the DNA TGTGCCAGCAGCTTAGGGGTTGGCAGTAATTACGAGCAGTACTTC. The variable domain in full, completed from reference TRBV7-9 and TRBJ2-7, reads DTGVSQNPRHKITKRGQNVTFRCDPISEHNRLYWYRQTLGQGPEFLTYFQNEAQLEKSRLLSDRFSAERPKGSFSTLEIQRTEQGDSAMYLCASSLGVGSNYEQYFGPGTRLTVT.

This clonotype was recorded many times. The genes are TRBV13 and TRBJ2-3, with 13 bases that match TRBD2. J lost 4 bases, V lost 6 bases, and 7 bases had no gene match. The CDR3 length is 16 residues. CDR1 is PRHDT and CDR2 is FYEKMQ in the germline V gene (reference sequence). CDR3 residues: CASSSRLAGGPDTQYF. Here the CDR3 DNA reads TGTGCCAGCAGTTCCCGACTAGCGGGGGGCCCAGATACGCAGTATTTT. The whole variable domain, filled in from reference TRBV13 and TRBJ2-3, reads AAGVIQSPRHLIKEKRETATLKCYPIPRHDTVYWYQQGPGQDPQFLISFYEKMQSDKGSIPDRFSAQQFSDYHSELNMSSLELGDSALYFCASSSRLAGGPDTQYFGPGTRLTVL.

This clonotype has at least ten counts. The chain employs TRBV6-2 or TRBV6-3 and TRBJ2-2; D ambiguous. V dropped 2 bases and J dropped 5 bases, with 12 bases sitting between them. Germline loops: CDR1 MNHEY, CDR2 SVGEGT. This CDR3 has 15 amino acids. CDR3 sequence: CASSYASRRTGELFF. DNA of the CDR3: TGTGCCAGCAGTTACGCCTCCAGAAGAACCGGGGAGCTGTTTTTT.

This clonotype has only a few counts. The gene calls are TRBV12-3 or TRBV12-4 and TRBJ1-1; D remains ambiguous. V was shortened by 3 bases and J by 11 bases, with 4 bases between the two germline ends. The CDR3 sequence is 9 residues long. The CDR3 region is CASSFEAFF. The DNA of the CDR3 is TGTGCCAGCAGTTTCGAGGCTTTCTTT.

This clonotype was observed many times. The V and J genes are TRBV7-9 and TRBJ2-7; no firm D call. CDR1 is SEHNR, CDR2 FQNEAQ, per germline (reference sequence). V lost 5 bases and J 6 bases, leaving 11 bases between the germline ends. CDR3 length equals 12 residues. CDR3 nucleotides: TGTGCCAGCAGCCCGAGTGGCTCCGAGCAGTACTTC. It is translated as CASSPSGSEQYF.

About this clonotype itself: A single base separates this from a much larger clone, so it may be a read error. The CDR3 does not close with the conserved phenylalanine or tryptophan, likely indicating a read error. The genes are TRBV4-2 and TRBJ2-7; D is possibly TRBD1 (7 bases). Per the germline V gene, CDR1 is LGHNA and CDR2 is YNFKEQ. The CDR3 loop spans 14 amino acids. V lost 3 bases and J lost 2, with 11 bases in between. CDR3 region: CASSQPGGPYEQYL. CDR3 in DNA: TGTGCCAGCAGCCAGCCAGGGGGGCCCTACGAGCAGTACCTC.

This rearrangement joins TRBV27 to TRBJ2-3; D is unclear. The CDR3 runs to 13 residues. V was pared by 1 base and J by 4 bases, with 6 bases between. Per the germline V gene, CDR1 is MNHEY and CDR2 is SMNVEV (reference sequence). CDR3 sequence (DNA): TGTGCCAGCAGTTTATTCTTGGCAGATACGCAGTATTTT. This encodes CASSLFLADTQYF.

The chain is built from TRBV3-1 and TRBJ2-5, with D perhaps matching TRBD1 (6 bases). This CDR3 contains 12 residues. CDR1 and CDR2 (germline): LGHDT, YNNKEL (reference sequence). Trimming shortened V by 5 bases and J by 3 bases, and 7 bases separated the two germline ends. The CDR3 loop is CASSGQKETQYF. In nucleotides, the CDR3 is TGTGCCAGCAGCGGACAGAAAGAGACCCAGTACTTC.

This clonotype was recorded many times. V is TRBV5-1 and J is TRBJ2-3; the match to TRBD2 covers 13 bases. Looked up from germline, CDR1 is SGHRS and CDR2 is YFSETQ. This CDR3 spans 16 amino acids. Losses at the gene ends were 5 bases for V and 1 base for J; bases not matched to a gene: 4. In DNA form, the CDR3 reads TGCGCCAGCAGGGACGGGACTAGCGGGGGCACAGATACGCAGTATTTT. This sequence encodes CASRDGTSGGTDTQYF.

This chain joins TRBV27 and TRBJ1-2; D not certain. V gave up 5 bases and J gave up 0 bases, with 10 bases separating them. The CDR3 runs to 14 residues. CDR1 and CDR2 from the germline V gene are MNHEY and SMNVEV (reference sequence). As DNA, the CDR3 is TGTGCCAGCAGTAAGACATCACCTAACTATGGCTACACCTTC. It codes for CASSKTSPNYGYTF.

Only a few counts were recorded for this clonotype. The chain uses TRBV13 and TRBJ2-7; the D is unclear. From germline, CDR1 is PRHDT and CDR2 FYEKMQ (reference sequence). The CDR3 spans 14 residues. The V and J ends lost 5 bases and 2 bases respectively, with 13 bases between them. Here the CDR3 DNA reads TGTGCCAGCAGCACCTGGAGCGAGGCCTACGAGCAGTACTTC. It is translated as CASSTWSEAYEQYF.

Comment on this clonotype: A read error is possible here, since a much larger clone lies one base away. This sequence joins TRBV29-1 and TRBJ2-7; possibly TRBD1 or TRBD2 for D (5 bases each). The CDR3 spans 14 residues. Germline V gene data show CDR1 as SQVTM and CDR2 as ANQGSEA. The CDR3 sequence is CSVEVRDGSYEQCF. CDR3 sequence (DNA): TGCAGCGTTGAGGTCAGGGACGGGTCCTACGAGCAGTGCTTC.

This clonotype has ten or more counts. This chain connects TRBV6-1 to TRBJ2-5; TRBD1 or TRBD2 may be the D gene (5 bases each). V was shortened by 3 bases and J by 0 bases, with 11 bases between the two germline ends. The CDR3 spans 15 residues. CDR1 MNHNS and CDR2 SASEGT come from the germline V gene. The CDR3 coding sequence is TGTGCCAGCAGTGACTGGACGGGACACCAAGAGACCCAGTACTTC. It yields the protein CASSDWTGHQETQYF.

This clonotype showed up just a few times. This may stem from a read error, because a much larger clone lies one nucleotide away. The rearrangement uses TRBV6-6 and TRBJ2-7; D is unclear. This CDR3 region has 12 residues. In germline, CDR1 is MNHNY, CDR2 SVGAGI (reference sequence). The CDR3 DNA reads TGTGCCAGCAGTTACGGGTCCTACAAGCAGTACTTC. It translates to CASSYGSYKQYF.

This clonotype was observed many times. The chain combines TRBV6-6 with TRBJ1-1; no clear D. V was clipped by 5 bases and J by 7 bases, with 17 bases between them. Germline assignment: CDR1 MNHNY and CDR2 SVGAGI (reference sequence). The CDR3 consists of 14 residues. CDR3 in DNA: TGTGCCAGCAGTCCGAGGGATTTCGGCCTTGAAGCTTTCTTT. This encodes CASSPRDFGLEAFF.

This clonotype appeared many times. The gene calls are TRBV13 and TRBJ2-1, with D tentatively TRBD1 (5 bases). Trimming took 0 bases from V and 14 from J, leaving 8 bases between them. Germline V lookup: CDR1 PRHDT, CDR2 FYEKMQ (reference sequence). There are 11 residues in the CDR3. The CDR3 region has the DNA TGTGCCAGCAGCTTAGGCCCAGGGAAGTTCTTC. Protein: CASSLGPGKFF.

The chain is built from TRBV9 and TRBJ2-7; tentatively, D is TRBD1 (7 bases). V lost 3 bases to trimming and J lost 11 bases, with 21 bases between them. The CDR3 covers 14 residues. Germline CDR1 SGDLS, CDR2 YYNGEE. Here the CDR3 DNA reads TGTGCCAGCAGCGCCGCAGGGGGGTCGATGATTAAGTACTTC. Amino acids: CASSAAGGSMIKYF.

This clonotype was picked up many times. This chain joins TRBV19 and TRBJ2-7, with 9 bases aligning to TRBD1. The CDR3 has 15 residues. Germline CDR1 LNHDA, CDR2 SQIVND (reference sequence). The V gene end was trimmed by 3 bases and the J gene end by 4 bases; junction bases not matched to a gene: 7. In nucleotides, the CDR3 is TGTGCCAGTAGTATGGGGACAGGGCGCGTGTACGAGCAGTACTTC. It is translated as CASSMGTGRVYEQYF.

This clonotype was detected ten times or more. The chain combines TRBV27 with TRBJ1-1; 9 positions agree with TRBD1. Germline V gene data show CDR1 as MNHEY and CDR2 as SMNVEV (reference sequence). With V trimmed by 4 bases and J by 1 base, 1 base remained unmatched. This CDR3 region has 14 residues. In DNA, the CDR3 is TGTGCCAGCAGTTGGGACAGGGAGAACACTGAAGCTTTCTTT. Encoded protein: CASSWDRENTEAFF.